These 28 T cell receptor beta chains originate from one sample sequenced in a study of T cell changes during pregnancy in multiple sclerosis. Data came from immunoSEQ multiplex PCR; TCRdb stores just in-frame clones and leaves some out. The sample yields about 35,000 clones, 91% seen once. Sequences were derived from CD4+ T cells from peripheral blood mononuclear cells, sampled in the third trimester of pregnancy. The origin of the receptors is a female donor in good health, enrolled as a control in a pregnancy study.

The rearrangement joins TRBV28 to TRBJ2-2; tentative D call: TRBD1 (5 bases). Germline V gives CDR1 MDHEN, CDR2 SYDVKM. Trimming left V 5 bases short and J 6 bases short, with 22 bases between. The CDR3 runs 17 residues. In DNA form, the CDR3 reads TGTGCCAGCAGTCCCCTTGACCTAGGGGATTTGCCCGGGGAGCTGTTTTTT. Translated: CASSPLDLGDLPGELFF.

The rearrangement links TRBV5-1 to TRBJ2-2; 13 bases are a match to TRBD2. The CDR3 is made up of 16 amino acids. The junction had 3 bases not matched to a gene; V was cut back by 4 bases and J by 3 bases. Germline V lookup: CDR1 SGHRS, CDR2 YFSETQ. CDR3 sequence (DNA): TGCGCCAGCAGCATAGGACTAGCGGGGGACACCGGGGAGCTGTTTTTT. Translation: CASSIGLAGDTGELFF.

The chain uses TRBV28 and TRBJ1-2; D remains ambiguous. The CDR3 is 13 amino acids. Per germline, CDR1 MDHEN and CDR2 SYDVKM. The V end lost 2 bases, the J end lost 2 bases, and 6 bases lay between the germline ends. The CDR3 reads CASSLGGNYGYTF. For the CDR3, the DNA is TGTGCCAGCAGTTTAGGAGGGAACTATGGCTACACCTTC.

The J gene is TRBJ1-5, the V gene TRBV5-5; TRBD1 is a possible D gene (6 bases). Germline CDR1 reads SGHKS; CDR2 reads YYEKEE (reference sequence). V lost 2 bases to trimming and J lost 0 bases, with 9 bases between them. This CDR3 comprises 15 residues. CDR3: CASSLTGNSNQPQHF. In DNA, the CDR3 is TGTGCCAGCAGCTTAACAGGGAATAGCAATCAGCCCCAGCATTTT. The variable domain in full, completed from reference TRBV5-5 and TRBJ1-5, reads DAGVTQSPTHLIKTRGQQVTLRCSPISGHKSVSWYQQVLGQGPQFIFQYYEKEERGRGNFPDRFSARQFPNYSSELNVNALLLGDSALYLCASSLTGNSNQPQHFGDGTRLSIL.

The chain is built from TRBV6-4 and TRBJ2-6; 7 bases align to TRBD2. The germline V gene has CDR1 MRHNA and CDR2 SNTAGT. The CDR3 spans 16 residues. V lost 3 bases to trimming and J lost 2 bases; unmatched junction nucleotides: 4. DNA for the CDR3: TGTGCCAGCAGTGAAGTTGGGGGGGCTGGGGCCAACGTCCTGACTTTC. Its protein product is CASSEVGGAGANVLTF.

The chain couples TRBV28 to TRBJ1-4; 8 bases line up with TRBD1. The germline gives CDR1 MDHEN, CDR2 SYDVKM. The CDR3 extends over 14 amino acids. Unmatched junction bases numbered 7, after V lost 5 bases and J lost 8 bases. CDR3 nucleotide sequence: TGTGCCAGCAGTCAAGACAGGGGAGAAGAAAAACTGTTTTTT. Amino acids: CASSQDRGEEKLFF.

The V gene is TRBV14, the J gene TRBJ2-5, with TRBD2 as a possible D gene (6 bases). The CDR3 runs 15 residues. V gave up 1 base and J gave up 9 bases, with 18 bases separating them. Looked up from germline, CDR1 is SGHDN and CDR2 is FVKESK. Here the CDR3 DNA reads TGTGCCAGCAGCCAAGGGGGGACGGCCACGGGGGCCCAGTACTTC. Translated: CASSQGGTATGAQYF.

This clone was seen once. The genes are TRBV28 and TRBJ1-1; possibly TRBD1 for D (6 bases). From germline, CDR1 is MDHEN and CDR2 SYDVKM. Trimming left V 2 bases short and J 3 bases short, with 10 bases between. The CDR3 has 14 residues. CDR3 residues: CASSLTGRYTEAFF. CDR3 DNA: TGTGCCAGCAGTTTAACAGGGCGGTACACTGAAGCTTTCTTT.

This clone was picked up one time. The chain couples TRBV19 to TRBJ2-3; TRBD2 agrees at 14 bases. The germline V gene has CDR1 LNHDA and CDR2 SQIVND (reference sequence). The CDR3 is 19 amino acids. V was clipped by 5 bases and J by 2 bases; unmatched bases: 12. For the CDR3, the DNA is TGTGCCAGTAGTCCGCGGACTAGCGGGAGGCCCGCTTCCACAGATACGCAGTATTTT. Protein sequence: CASSPRTSGRPASTDTQYF.

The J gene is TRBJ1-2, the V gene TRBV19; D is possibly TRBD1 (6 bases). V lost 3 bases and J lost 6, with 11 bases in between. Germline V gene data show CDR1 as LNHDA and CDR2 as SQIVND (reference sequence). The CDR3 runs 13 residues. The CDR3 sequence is CASSMRGPDGYTF. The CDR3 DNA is TGTGCCAGTAGTATGCGGGGGCCGGATGGCTACACCTTC.

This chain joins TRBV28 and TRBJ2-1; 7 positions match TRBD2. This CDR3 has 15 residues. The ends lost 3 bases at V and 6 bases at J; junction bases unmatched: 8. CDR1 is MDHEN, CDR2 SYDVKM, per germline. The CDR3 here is CASSLVGEGLNEQFF. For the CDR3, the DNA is TGTGCCAGCAGTTTGGTCGGGGAGGGCCTCAATGAGCAGTTCTTC.

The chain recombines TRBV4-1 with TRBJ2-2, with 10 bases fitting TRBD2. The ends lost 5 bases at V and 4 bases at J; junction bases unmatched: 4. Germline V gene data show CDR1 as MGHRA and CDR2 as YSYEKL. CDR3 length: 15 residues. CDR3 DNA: TGCGCCAGCAGCGGGGAGCGGGGGGGCACCGGGGAGCTGTTTTTT. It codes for CASSGERGGTGELFF.

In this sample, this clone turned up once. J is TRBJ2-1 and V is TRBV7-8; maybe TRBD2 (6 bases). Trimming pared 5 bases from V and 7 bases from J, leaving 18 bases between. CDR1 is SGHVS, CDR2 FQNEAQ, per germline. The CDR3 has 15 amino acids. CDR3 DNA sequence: TGTGCCAGCAGCCTCACTAGTGGGGGGAGAAATGAGCAGTTCTTC. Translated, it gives CASSLTSGGRNEQFF.

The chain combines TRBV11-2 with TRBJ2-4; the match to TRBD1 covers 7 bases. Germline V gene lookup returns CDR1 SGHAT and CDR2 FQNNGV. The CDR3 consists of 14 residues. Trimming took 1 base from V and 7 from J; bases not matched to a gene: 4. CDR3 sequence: CASSLGGRGNIQYF. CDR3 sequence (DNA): TGTGCCAGCAGCTTAGGTGGCAGGGGGAACATTCAGTACTTC.

The CDR3, as DNA: TGTGCCAGCAGCTTAGTCGGGGGACGTGAATTTTCACCCCTCCACTTT. This translates into CASSLVGGREFSPLHF. The genes are TRBV7-8 and TRBJ1-6; D may be TRBD1 (5 bases). CDR3 length: 16 amino acids. V lost 1 base to trimming and J lost 9 bases, with 16 bases between them. CDR1 and CDR2 (germline): SGHVS, FQNEAQ.

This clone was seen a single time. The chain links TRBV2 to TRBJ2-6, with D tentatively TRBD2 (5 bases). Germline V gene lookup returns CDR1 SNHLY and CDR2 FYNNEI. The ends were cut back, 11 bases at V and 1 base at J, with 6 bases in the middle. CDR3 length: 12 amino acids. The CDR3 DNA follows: TGTGCCGGGAGATCTGGGGCCAACGTCCTGACTTTC. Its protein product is CAGRSGANVLTF.

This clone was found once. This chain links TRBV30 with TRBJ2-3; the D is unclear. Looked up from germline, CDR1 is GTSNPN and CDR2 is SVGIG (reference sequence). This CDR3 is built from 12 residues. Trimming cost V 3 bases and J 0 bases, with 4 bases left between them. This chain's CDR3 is CAWRTSTDTQYF. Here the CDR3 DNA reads TGTGCCTGGAGAACTAGCACAGATACGCAGTATTTT. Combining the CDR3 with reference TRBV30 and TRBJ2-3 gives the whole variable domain SQTIHQWPATLVQPVGSPLSLECTVEGTSNPNLYWYRQAAGRGLQLLFYSVGIGQISSEVPQNLSASRPQDRQFILSSKKLLLSDSGFYLCAWRTSTDTQYFGPGTRLTVL.

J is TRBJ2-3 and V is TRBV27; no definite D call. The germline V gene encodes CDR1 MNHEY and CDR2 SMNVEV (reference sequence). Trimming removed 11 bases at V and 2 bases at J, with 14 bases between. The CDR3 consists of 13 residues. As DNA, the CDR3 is TGTGCCGTGACTCAACCTAACACAGATACGCAGTATTTT. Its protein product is CAVTQPNTDTQYF.

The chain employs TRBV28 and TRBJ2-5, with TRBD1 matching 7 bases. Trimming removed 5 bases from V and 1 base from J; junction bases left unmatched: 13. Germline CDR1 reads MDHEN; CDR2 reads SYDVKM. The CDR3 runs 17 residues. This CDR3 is CASSKLALTGPQETQYF. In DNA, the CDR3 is TGTGCCAGCAGTAAATTGGCCCTGACAGGGCCCCAAGAGACCCAGTACTTC.

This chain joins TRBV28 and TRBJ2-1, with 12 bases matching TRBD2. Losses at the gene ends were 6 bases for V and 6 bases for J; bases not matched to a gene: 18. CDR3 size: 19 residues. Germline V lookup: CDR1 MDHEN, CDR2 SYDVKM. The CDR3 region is CASSPYSSGRAFLGNEQFF. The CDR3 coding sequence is TGTGCCAGCAGCCCTTACTCTAGCGGGAGGGCCTTTCTAGGCAATGAGCAGTTCTTC.

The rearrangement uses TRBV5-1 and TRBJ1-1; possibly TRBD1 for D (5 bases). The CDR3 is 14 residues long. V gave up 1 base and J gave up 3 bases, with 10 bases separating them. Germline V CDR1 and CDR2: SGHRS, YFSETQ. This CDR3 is CASSLTMTDTEAFF. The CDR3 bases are TGCGCCAGCAGCTTGACCATGACAGACACTGAAGCTTTCTTT.

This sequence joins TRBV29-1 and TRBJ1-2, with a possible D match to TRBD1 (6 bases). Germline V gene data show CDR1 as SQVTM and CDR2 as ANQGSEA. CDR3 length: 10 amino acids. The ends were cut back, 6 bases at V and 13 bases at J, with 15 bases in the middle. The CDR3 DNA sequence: TGCAGCGTATCCGTCGAACAGGGCACCTTC. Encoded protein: CSVSVEQGTF.

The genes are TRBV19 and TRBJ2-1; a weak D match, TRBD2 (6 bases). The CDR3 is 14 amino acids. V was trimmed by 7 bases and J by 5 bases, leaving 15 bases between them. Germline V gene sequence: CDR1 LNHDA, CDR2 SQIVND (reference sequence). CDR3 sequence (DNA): TGTGCCAGTAACCCCGGGAGACGCGACAATGAGCAGTTCTTC. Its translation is CASNPGRRDNEQFF.

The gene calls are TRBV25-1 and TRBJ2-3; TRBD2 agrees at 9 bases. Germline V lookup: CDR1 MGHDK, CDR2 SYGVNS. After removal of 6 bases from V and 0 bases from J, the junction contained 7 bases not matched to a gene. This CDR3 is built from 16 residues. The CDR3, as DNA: TGTGCCAGCAGGGGTTGGCGGGGGGGTAGCACAGATACGCAGTATTTT. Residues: CASRGWRGGSTDTQYF.

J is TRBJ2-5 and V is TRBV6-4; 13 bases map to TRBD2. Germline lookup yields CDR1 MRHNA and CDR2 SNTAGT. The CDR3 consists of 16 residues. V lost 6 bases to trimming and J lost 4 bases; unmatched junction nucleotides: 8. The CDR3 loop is CASSPTGTSGVETQYF. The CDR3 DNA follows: TGTGCCAGCAGCCCTACCGGGACTAGCGGGGTAGAGACCCAGTACTTC.

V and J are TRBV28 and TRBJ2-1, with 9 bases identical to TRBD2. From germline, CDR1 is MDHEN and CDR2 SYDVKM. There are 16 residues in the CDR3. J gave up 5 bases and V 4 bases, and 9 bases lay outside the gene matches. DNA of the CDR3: TGTGCCAGCAGTTCCTGGGGCGGGAGGGGAAACAATGAGCAGTTCTTC. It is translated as CASSSWGGRGNNEQFF.

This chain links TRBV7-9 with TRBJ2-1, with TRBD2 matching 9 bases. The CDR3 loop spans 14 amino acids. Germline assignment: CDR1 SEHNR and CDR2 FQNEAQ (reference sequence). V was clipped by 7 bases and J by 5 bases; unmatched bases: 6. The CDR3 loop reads CASTRLAANNEQFF. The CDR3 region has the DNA TGTGCCAGCACCAGACTAGCGGCAAACAATGAGCAGTTCTTC. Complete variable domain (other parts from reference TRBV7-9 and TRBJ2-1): DTGVSQNPRHKITKRGQNVTFRCDPISEHNRLYWYRQTLGQGPEFLTYFQNEAQLEKSRLLSDRFSAERPKGSFSTLEIQRTEQGDSAMYLCASTRLAANNEQFFGPGTRLTVL.

CDR3 in amino acids: CASSQAVNLAETQYF. The DNA for the CDR3 is TGCGCCAGCAGCCAAGCAGTAAATCTCGCAGAGACCCAGTACTTC. The rearrangement links TRBV4-1 to TRBJ2-5, with D hard to call. There are 15 residues in the CDR3. V lost 1 base and J lost 4, with 13 bases in between. Germline V gene lookup returns CDR1 MGHRA and CDR2 YSYEKL.